The next 25 T cell receptor beta chains were all read from a single sample in a study of shared clonotypes between healthy human individuals. Libraries were prepared by immunoSEQ multiplex PCR; TCRdb keeps only in-frame clonotypes and omits some of them. Seen here are hundreds of thousands of clones, roughly 98% observed once, and the top ten hold 0.3%. Positive CCR7 selection of CD45RO-negative cells yielded the naive CD8 cells, and terminally differentiated effector memory CD45RA+ cells were excluded. Sample: naive CD8+ T cells sorted from blood. These receptors were obtained from a man aged 25-45 years in good health.

The V gene is TRBV10-2, the J gene TRBJ2-2, with TRBD1 identical over 9 bases. Looked up from germline, CDR1 is WSHSY and CDR2 is SAAADI. The CDR3 has 15 amino acids. The V segment lost 0 bases and the J segment 6 bases; nucleotides outside the gene matches: 2. CDR3 DNA sequence: TGCGCCAGCAGTGAGTCCTGGACAGGGGCCGGGGAGCTGTTTTTT. Translation gives CASSESWTGAGELFF.

This rearrangement joins TRBV6-6 to TRBJ2-1, with unresolved D. This CDR3 is built from 13 residues. Trimming took 0 bases from V and 5 from J, leaving 5 bases between them. CDR1 is MNHNY and CDR2 is SVGAGI in the germline V gene (reference sequence). CDR3 protein: CASSYSNDNEQFF. CDR3 DNA: TGTGCCAGCAGTTACTCGAACGACAATGAGCAGTTCTTC.

The V and J genes are TRBV4-2 and TRBJ2-1, with D possibly TRBD1 on 5 matching bases. Trimming removed 0 bases at V and 0 bases at J, with 15 bases between. CDR1 LGHNA and CDR2 YNFKEQ come from the germline V gene. There are 18 residues in the CDR3. The CDR3, as DNA: TGTGCCAGCAGCCAAGAGGGGCAGCGCGTAAGCTCCTACAATGAGCAGTTCTTC. Encoded protein: CASSQEGQRVSSYNEQFF.

The chain carries TRBV11-2 and TRBJ2-7; a possible D gene is TRBD2 (6 bases). The CDR3 is 16 amino acids. Trimming shortened V by 4 bases and J by 6 bases, and 22 bases separated the two germline ends. The germline V gene has CDR1 SGHAT and CDR2 FQNNGV. CDR3 region: CASSSRGRGSDLEQYF. CDR3 coding DNA: TGTGCCAGCAGCTCCAGAGGGCGGGGCTCCGACCTCGAGCAGTACTTC.

J is TRBJ2-1 and V is TRBV28, with 12 bases lining up with TRBD2. Looked up from germline, CDR1 is MDHEN and CDR2 is SYDVKM. With V trimmed by 7 bases and J by 9 bases, 7 bases remained unmatched. The CDR3 contains 14 residues. The CDR3 coding sequence is TGTGCCAGCAACAAACTAGCGGGAGGAGCTGAGCAGTTCTTC. This codes for CASNKLAGGAEQFF.

This rearrangement joins TRBV5-6 to TRBJ2-1, with D possibly matching TRBD2 (6 bases). This CDR3 contains 11 residues. V lost 1 base and J 12 bases, leaving 8 bases between the germline ends. Germline lookup yields CDR1 SGHDT and CDR2 YYEEEE. Here the CDR3 DNA reads TGTGCCAGCAGCTTGACCGGGAGGCAGTTCTTC. This encodes CASSLTGRQFF.

The rearrangement joins TRBV5-4 to TRBJ1-1, with D perhaps matching TRBD1 (5 bases). From germline, CDR1 is SGHNT and CDR2 YYREEE (reference sequence). V lost 2 bases, J lost 4 bases, and 12 bases lay in between. The CDR3 is 14 amino acids. CDR3 residues: CASSLGDGGTEAFF. The CDR3 region has the DNA TGTGCCAGCAGCTTAGGAGACGGGGGCACTGAAGCTTTCTTT.

This sequence joins TRBV27 and TRBJ2-7; 14 bases match TRBD2. CDR3 size: 14 residues. The germline V gene encodes CDR1 MNHEY and CDR2 SMNVEV (reference sequence). V lost 6 bases, J lost 2 bases, and 0 bases stayed unmatched. The CDR3 reads CASRGLAGAYEQYF. The CDR3 DNA sequence: TGTGCCAGCAGGGGACTAGCGGGAGCCTACGAGCAGTACTTC.

The chain has TRBV2 and TRBJ2-2; D is unclear. Germline CDR1 SNHLY, CDR2 FYNNEI. The CDR3 loop spans 13 amino acids. Between the trimmed V and J ends, which lost 5 bases and 4 bases, there was a span of 8 bases. In DNA form, the CDR3 reads TGTGCCAGCAGTTACGATCCCACCGGGGAGCTGTTTTTT. Translated, it gives CASSYDPTGELFF.

This chain joins TRBV5-4 and TRBJ2-6; 7 nucleotides align to TRBD1. CDR1 and CDR2 from the germline V gene are SGHNT and YYREEE (reference sequence). Trimming took 4 bases from V and 0 from J; bases not matched to a gene: 10. The CDR3 has 18 amino acids. CDR3 in DNA: TGTGCCAGCAGCACTAAAAAGGGACAGTTCTCTGGGGCCAACGTCCTGACTTTC. Protein product: CASSTKKGQFSGANVLTF. Full variable domain (remainder filled in from reference TRBV5-4 and TRBJ2-6): ETGVTQSPTHLIKTRGQQVTLRCSSQSGHNTVSWYQQALGQGPQFIFQYYREEENGRGNFPPRFSGLQFPNYSSELNVNALELDDSALYLCASSTKKGQFSGANVLTFGAGSRLTVL.

This sequence joins TRBV27 and TRBJ1-1; D unclear. Trimming took 4 bases from V and 8 from J, leaving 17 bases between them. The CDR3 spans 14 residues. Germline V gives CDR1 MNHEY, CDR2 SMNVEV (reference sequence). The CDR3 loop reads CASSSALVAGEAFF. CDR3 DNA sequence: TGTGCCAGCAGTTCGGCGCTGGTAGCGGGCGAAGCTTTCTTT.

The V call is TRBV7-9, the J call TRBJ2-7; 9 bases match TRBD1. The CDR3 sequence is 15 residues long. CDR1 is SEHNR, CDR2 FQNEAQ, per germline (reference sequence). V shed 6 bases and J 5 bases; nucleotides not matched to a gene: 11. The CDR3 is CASSQTGTGTDEQYF. The CDR3 DNA reads as TGTGCCAGCAGTCAAACCGGGACAGGGACGGACGAGCAGTACTTC.

The chain links TRBV6-5 to TRBJ2-3, with 8 bases fitting TRBD1. The CDR3 consists of 15 residues. Germline V CDR1 and CDR2: MNHEY, SVGAGI. J gave up 3 bases and V 5 bases, and 7 bases lay outside the gene matches. CDR3 DNA sequence: TGTGCCAGCAGTCAGGGGGCGGGCGATACAGATACGCAGTATTTT. Translating it yields CASSQGAGDTDTQYF.

The V and J genes are TRBV28 and TRBJ2-3; D tentatively reads TRBD1 or TRBD2 (6 bases each). The CDR3 loop spans 13 amino acids. V dropped 4 bases and J dropped 7 bases, with 12 bases sitting between them. The germline CDR1 and CDR2 sequences are MDHEN and SYDVKM. The CDR3: CASSYRGPNTQYF. The CDR3 bases are TGTGCCAGCAGTTATCGGGGGCCGAATACGCAGTATTTT.

The chain's CDR3 is CASSFAAGELFF. In DNA form, the CDR3 reads TGTGCCAGCAGCTTCGCTGCCGGGGAGCTGTTTTTT. V and J are TRBV7-6 and TRBJ2-2; D remains unclear. V dropped 3 bases and J dropped 6 bases, with 5 bases sitting between them. CDR1 and CDR2 from the germline V gene are SGHVS and FNYEAQ. This CDR3 spans 12 amino acids.

The chain is built from TRBV18 and TRBJ2-7; the match to TRBD2 covers 15 bases. The V gene's germline CDR1 is KGHSH and CDR2 LQKENI. J gave up 0 bases and V 4 bases, and 4 bases lay outside the gene matches. CDR3 length: 17 residues. CDR3: CASSRTSGRADSYEQYF. CDR3 DNA: TGTGCCAGCTCACGGACTAGCGGGAGGGCCGACTCCTACGAGCAGTACTTC.

The chain employs TRBV5-1 and TRBJ1-1, with a tentative D call TRBD1 (6 bases). This CDR3 comprises 13 residues. Germline assignment: CDR1 SGHRS and CDR2 YFSETQ. V was shortened by 2 bases and J by 4 bases, with 9 bases between the two germline ends. The CDR3 DNA reads TGCGCCAGCAGCTTTATAGGGGGCACTGAAGCTTTCTTT. This translates into CASSFIGGTEAFF.

The J gene is TRBJ2-1, the V gene TRBV27, with 7 bases that match TRBD2. The CDR3 runs 13 residues. Trimming took 2 bases from V and 15 from J; bases not matched to a gene: 10. CDR1 is MNHEY and CDR2 is SMNVEV in the germline V gene (reference sequence). CDR3 region: CASSLPGLSLLFF. Written as DNA, the CDR3 is TGTGCCAGCAGTTTACCGGGACTATCTCTTCTGTTCTTC.

The chain carries TRBV7-6 and TRBJ2-3, with 8 bases fitting TRBD1. CDR3 length: 14 amino acids. J gave up 4 bases and V 1 base, and 1 base lay outside the gene matches. Germline CDR1 and CDR2: SGHVS and FNYEAQ. The CDR3 sequence: CASSLGQGPDTQYF. DNA of the CDR3: TGTGCCAGCAGCTTAGGACAGGGGCCAGATACGCAGTATTTT.

This chain uses TRBV10-1 with TRBJ1-1; 7 bases are a match to TRBD1. The germline V gene encodes CDR1 WNHNN and CDR2 SYGVQD (reference sequence). CDR3 size: 14 residues. The ends lost 3 bases at V and 4 bases at J; junction bases unmatched: 5. CDR3 amino acids: CASSDWTGSTEAFF. The CDR3 bases are TGCGCCAGCAGTGACTGGACAGGTTCCACTGAAGCTTTCTTT.

The gene calls are TRBV19 and TRBJ1-2; D unresolved. The germline V and J ends were trimmed by 11 bases and 6 bases, with 16 bases remaining between them. This CDR3 is 12 amino acids long. CDR1 and CDR2 from the germline V gene are LNHDA and SQIVND (reference sequence). This chain's CDR3 is CASSFRGNGYTF. The CDR3 bases are TGTGCCTCGAGCTTTCGAGGGAATGGCTACACCTTC. The full variable domain, in which reference TRBV19 and TRBJ1-2 provide the parts outside the CDR3, is DGGITQSPKYLFRKEGQNVTLSCEQNLNHDAMYWYRQDPGQGLRLIYYSQIVNDFQKGDIAEGYSVSREKKESFPLTVTSAQKNPTAFYLCASSFRGNGYTFGSGTRLTVV.

J is TRBJ2-2 and V is TRBV7-9; unclear D gene. Germline V CDR1 and CDR2: SEHNR, FQNEAQ (reference sequence). Trimming took off 3 bases at V and 1 base at J, with 6 bases between the two ends. The CDR3 runs to 14 residues. CDR3 DNA: TGTGCCAGCAGCTTGTTTGGGAACACCGGGGAGCTGTTTTTT. Protein: CASSLFGNTGELFF.

This clone came up once. V and J are TRBV2 and TRBJ1-2; no clear D. Germline V gene sequence: CDR1 SNHLY, CDR2 FYNNEI. CDR3 length: 12 amino acids. V was trimmed by 3 bases and J by 5 bases, leaving 7 bases between them. DNA of the CDR3: TGTGCCAGCAGTGAGATCGTGTATGGCTACACCTTC. This codes for CASSEIVYGYTF.

The J gene is TRBJ2-1, the V gene TRBV28, with 8 bases identical to TRBD1. V lost 3 bases, J lost 0 bases, and 13 bases stayed unmatched. CDR1 MDHEN and CDR2 SYDVKM come from the germline V gene. This CDR3 is built from 19 residues. CDR3 sequence reads: CASSFGQGWRESSYNEQFF. As DNA, the CDR3 is TGTGCCAGCAGTTTCGGACAGGGTTGGCGAGAGAGCTCCTACAATGAGCAGTTCTTC.

This clone is a singleton in its sample. The genes are TRBV7-9 and TRBJ1-1; D is perhaps TRBD1 (5 bases). This CDR3 has 12 amino acids. Germline CDR1 reads SEHNR; CDR2 reads FQNEAQ (reference sequence). Trimming left V 1 base short and J 7 bases short, with 7 bases between. The CDR3 DNA reads TGTGCCAGCAGCTTAGTTGGGGGTGAAGCTTTCTTT. Encoded protein: CASSLVGGEAFF. Drawing the rest from reference TRBV7-9 and TRBJ1-1, the complete variable domain is DTGVSQNPRHKITKRGQNVTFRCDPISEHNRLYWYRQTLGQGPEFLTYFQNEAQLEKSRLLSDRFSAERPKGSFSTLEIQRTEQGDSAMYLCASSLVGGEAFFGQGTRLTVV.